A single sample gave rise to the 9 T cell receptor beta chains below, sequenced in a study of blood T cell repertoires in COVID-19. The assay was immunoSEQ multiplex PCR, and TCRdb's table has in-frame clones only and misses some. The table lists tens of thousands of clones, about 93% of them singletons. Source material: peripheral blood. All receptors come from a human donor in a cohort sampled during active COVID-19.

The rearrangement links TRBV29-1 to TRBJ2-3; TRBD1 matches 7 bases. V dropped 6 bases and J dropped 4; count of bases not matched to a gene: 13. The CDR3 totals 15 residues. Germline loops: CDR1 SQVTM, CDR2 ANQGSEA. CDR3 coding DNA: TGCAGCGTCACTCTCGAACAGGGGATCTCAGATACGCAGTATTTT. This gives the protein CSVTLEQGISDTQYF.

This clone was picked up one time. The chain uses TRBV5-1 and TRBJ1-3; TRBD1 aligns across 7 bases. Germline values: CDR1 SGHRS, CDR2 YFSETQ. CDR3 length: 16 amino acids. After removal of 1 base from V and 0 bases from J, the junction contained 4 bases not matched to a gene. CDR3: CASSLTGASSGNTIYF. In nucleotides, the CDR3 is TGCGCCAGCAGCTTGACAGGGGCCAGCTCTGGAAACACCATATATTTT.

In the case of this clone: The junction departs from the called germline gene at one end, perhaps through a read error. The V gene is TRBV7-9, the J gene TRBJ2-5; D may be TRBD1 (5 bases). The CDR3 is 14 residues long. Germline V gene sequence: CDR1 SEHNR, CDR2 FQNEAQ (reference sequence). As DNA, the CDR3 is TGTGCCAGCAGCTTAGGGGGCGGTCAAGGGACCCAGTACTTC. It specifies CASSLGGGQGTQYF.

CDR3 sequence (DNA): TGTGCCATCAGTGCATCCTACGGACTAGCGGGGGACCAAACAGATACGCAGTATTTT. Its translation: CAISASYGLAGDQTDTQYF. The chain has TRBV10-3 and TRBJ2-3; 13 nucleotides match TRBD2. Germline CDR1 is ENHRY and CDR2 is SYGVKD. Trimming cost V 4 bases and J 3 bases; bases outside gene matches: 13. The CDR3 spans 19 residues.

The chain couples TRBV13 to TRBJ1-2, with 12 bases lining up with TRBD1. J lost 7 bases, V lost 5 bases, and 14 bases had no gene match. The germline CDR1 and CDR2 sequences are PRHDT and FYEKMQ (reference sequence). The CDR3 has 17 amino acids. DNA for the CDR3: TGTGCCAGCAGCCTGACCGGGACAGGGGGCCTACCGCGTGGCTACACCTTC. This gives the protein CASSLTGTGGLPRGYTF.

V is TRBV3-1 (or the pseudogene TRBV3-2) and J is TRBJ2-7; 11 bases are a match to TRBD2. The CDR3 spans 15 residues. The germline gives CDR1 LGHDT, CDR2 YNNKEL (reference sequence). V dropped 5 bases and J dropped 2; count of bases not matched to a gene: 5. This CDR3 is CASSSRLAGPYEQYF. In DNA, the CDR3 is TGTGCCAGCAGCTCTAGACTAGCGGGGCCCTACGAGCAGTACTTC.

This rearrangement joins TRBV7-2 to TRBJ1-5; no clear D gene. The CDR3 totals 13 residues. Trimming took off 3 bases at V and 5 bases at J, with 8 bases between the two ends. Germline V gene data show CDR1 as SGHTA and CDR2 as FQGNSA. In DNA form, the CDR3 reads TGTGCCAGCAGCTTCCGGGTAGATCAGCCCCAGCATTTT. It encodes CASSFRVDQPQHF.

This chain links TRBV19 with TRBJ1-1, with D possibly matching TRBD1 (6 bases). Trimming took 3 bases from V and 7 from J, leaving 15 bases between them. CDR1 and CDR2 from the germline V gene are LNHDA and SQIVND (reference sequence). CDR3 length equals 14 residues. The CDR3 sequence is CASSMGARKNEAFF. The CDR3 nucleotides are TGTGCCAGTAGTATGGGGGCGCGAAAAAATGAAGCTTTCTTT.

CDR3 sequence: CASSDLFQVVRGKLFF. The CDR3 DNA reads TGTGCCAGCAGTGATCTCTTTCAGGTTGTGAGAGGGAAACTGTTTTTT. V is TRBV2 and J is TRBJ1-4; no firm D call. V lost 3 bases to trimming and J lost 11 bases, with 22 bases between them. Germline CDR1 and CDR2: SNHLY and FYNNEI. This CDR3 spans 16 amino acids.